By share, the clone carrying this T cell receptor (beta chain) ranks as large. This table comes from immunoSEQ multiplex PCR, and its TCRdb copy is limited to in-frame clones, with some not included. The data hold a few thousand clones, with around 72% observed a single time. This sample is part of a study of tumour-infiltrating T cells in Burkitt lymphoma. For the study at large: Overall and progression-free survival were predicted by productive clonality.

Germline CDR1 reads MRHNA; CDR2 reads SNTAGT. After removal of 2 bases from V and 8 bases from J, the junction contained 4 bases not matched to a gene. The CDR3 runs to 14 residues. The sequence was obtained from a human donor with diffuse large B-cell lymphoma. Sequenced sample: tumor tissue. This chain links TRBV6-4 with TRBJ2-3; 10 nucleotides agree with TRBD2. The DNA of the CDR3 is TGTGCCAGCAGTGACGGGACTAGCGCTGTTACGCAGTATTTT. Protein: CASSDGTSAVTQYF.